The entry that follows covers one T cell receptor beta chain sequence. All donors came from Russia, were Caucasian and healthy, and spanned ages roughly 6 to 95. Primers used in a second PCR of about 7 to 12 cycles were a sample-barcoded 5' primer and a J-beta primer mix. TCRdb passed the 5' RACE reads through MiXCR, listing each CDR3 protein once. The sample lists 1.5 million to 2 million distinct CDR3 sequences; about 30% were seen once. V lost 2 bases to trimming and J lost 0 bases; unmatched junction nucleotides: 6. From germline, CDR1 is MGHRA and CDR2 YSYEKL. The CDR3 has 18 residues. This sample is drawn from a study of blood T cells in healthy people across ages.

Material for sequencing was blood. The chain has TRBV4-1 and TRBJ2-6; 8 nucleotides align to TRBD1. The origin of this receptor is a woman in her thirties in good health. In DNA, the CDR3 is TGCGCCAGCAGCCAAACCGGACAGGGCAGCTCTGGGGCCAACGTCCTGACTTTC. This encodes CASSQTGQGSSGANVLTF.